In its sample, the clone carrying this TCR beta chain was seen a few times. The antigen remains unidentified. The record originates from a study of CD8+ T cells in alopecia areata. Study observations and caveats: With patients, TCR sharing proved less clear than in mice, a difference possibly related to HLA.

cDNA prepared by RNA extraction and subsequent reverse transcription served as the template for sequencing. TCRdb's copy holds only in-frame clones and misses some; the assay was immunoSEQ multiplex PCR. The sample consists of about 82,000 clones, roughly 50% of them appearing once. From germline, CDR1 is LNHDA and CDR2 SQIVND (reference sequence). J was trimmed by 4 bases and V by 9 bases; bases with no gene match: 5. The CDR3 contains 14 residues. Sequenced input: NKG2D-high CD8+ T cells sorted from blood. V is TRBV19 and J is TRBJ2-3; 12 bases agree with TRBD2. The receptor was derived from a human donor with alopecia areata. In nucleotides, the CDR3 is TGTGCCAGCGGACTAGCGGGGCCTTCAGATACGCAGTATTTT. It codes for CASGLAGPSDTQYF. Full variable domain (rest looked up from reference TRBV19 and TRBJ2-3): DGGITQSPKYLFRKEGQNVTLSCEQNLNHDAMYWYRQDPGQGLRLIYYSQIVNDFQKGDIAEGYSVSREKKESFPLTVTSAQKNPTAFYLCASGLAGPSDTQYFGPGTRLTVL.